A single TCR beta chain is shown here with its context. CDR1 is MNHEY and CDR2 is SVGAGI in the germline V gene. Trimming took off 7 bases at V and 5 bases at J, with 17 bases between the two ends. CDR3 size: 14 residues. The data derive from a study of blood T cell repertoires in COVID-19. As for the study in general: Italy, Spain and the United States were the sources of the convalescent and acute COVID-19 samples. Sample material is recorded as cDNA or gDNA derived from T cells, B-cell-depleted T cells, or PBMCs.

The authors' processing: Reference gene primer amplification gave estimated nucleated cell counts. Libraries were prepared by immunoSEQ multiplex PCR; TCRdb keeps only in-frame clonotypes and omits some of them. The DNA was the basis for D and trimming; V, J and clone size are from that table. Among 150,000 to 200,000 clones, more than 70% were seen once, and the ten largest hold around 6.6%. The source of this sequence is a man aged 50-59 years with active or convalescent COVID-19. This chain links TRBV6-5 with TRBJ1-1; the D gene is possibly TRBD1 (5 bases). The specimen was peripheral blood. This chain's CDR3 is CASTLIGGRTEAFF. CDR3 nucleotide sequence: TGTGCCAGCACCCTCATCGGGGGAAGGACTGAAGCTTTCTTT.